Below are 13 T cell receptor beta chains sequenced from a single sample in a study of blood T cells in healthy people across ages. A second about 6 to 11 cycle PCR used barcoded and J-beta primers. TCRdb used MiXCR to reprocess the 5' RACE reads, holding one entry per CDR3 protein. The sample has roughly 800,000 distinct CDR3 sequences; roughly 40% are singletons. Sequencing was carried out using blood. These receptors were collected from a man aged 18 to 29 in good health.

This sequence joins TRBV7-2 and TRBJ2-6, with D maybe TRBD1 (6 bases). This CDR3 has 14 residues. The V gene lost 11 bases and the J gene lost 4 bases, with 15 bases spanning the gap. In germline, CDR1 is SGHTA, CDR2 FQGNSA. The CDR3 region has the DNA TGTGCCGACGCAAGGGGGTTCGGGGCCAACGTCCTGACTTTC. Protein sequence: CADARGFGANVLTF.

This chain connects TRBV12-3 or TRBV12-4 to TRBJ1-4, with a possible D match to TRBD1 (5 bases). CDR3 length: 12 residues. V dropped 6 bases and J dropped 13 bases, with 15 bases sitting between them. CDR3 protein: CASRQTPGGLFF. The CDR3 coding sequence is TGTGCCAGCAGACAGACCCCGGGGGGACTGTTTTTT.

Note on this clonotype: This sequence may be a read error, since a much larger clone differs from it by one base. The chain uses TRBV5-1 and TRBJ2-7; no clear D gene. Germline V gene lookup returns CDR1 SGHRS and CDR2 YFSETQ. The CDR3 is 15 amino acids. The CDR3 DNA follows: TGCACCAGCAGCTTAGACTCAGCCCTCGCCTACGAGCAGTACTTC. Residues: CTSSLDSALAYEQYF.

In this sample, this clonotype turned up a few times. This rearrangement joins TRBV4-2 to TRBJ2-3; D unresolved. Germline V lookup: CDR1 LGHNA, CDR2 YNFKEQ. This CDR3 is 14 amino acids long. The V and J ends lost 0 bases and 6 bases respectively, with 10 bases between them. The CDR3 protein is CASSQDSSGDTQYF. The CDR3 bases are TGTGCCAGCAGCCAAGATTCCTCCGGGGATACGCAGTATTTT.

This clonotype was detected a few times. DNA for the CDR3: TGTGCCAGCAGTACGACAGTGGGTAATGAAAAACTGTTTTTT. Encoded protein: CASSTTVGNEKLFF. The chain joins TRBV28 to TRBJ1-4; weak D call: TRBD1 (5 bases). Germline loops: CDR1 MDHEN, CDR2 SYDVKM. Trimming cost V 5 bases and J 4 bases, with 11 bases left between them. CDR3 length: 14 amino acids.

The chain has TRBV4-2 and TRBJ1-1, with 8 bases matching TRBD1. Losses at the gene ends were 2 bases for V and 0 bases for J; bases not matched to a gene: 2. CDR1 LGHNA and CDR2 YNFKEQ come from the germline V gene. The CDR3 covers 15 residues. The CDR3 spells CASSQRQGMNTEAFF. CDR3 coding DNA: TGTGCCAGCAGCCAAAGACAGGGGATGAACACTGAAGCTTTCTTT.

The rearrangement uses TRBV4-2 and TRBJ2-2; 9 bases fit TRBD1. The CDR3 spans 15 residues. Germline CDR1 LGHNA, CDR2 YNFKEQ. V trimming: 4 bases; J trimming: 4 bases; junction bases outside the gene matches: 4. The CDR3 reads CASSPQGAITGELFF. CDR3 bases: TGTGCCAGCAGCCCACAGGGGGCCATCACCGGGGAGCTGTTTTTT.

A few counts support this clonotype. The gene calls are TRBV4-2 and TRBJ2-4, with D unresolved. This CDR3 has 12 amino acids. CDR1 LGHNA and CDR2 YNFKEQ come from the germline V gene. The V gene lost 0 bases and the J gene lost 9 bases, with 6 bases spanning the gap. CDR3 coding DNA: TGTGCCAGCAGCCAAGAGTTCAGCATTCAGTACTTC. As protein: CASSQEFSIQYF.

The V and J genes are TRBV2 and TRBJ1-2; D is uncertain. The CDR3 spans 14 residues. CDR1 is SNHLY and CDR2 is FYNNEI in the germline V gene. The V end was cut by 2 bases, the J end by 6 bases, with 13 bases between. The CDR3 DNA sequence: TGTGCCAGCAGTGAACTCGGTGTATCCAATGGCTACACCTTC. This codes for CASSELGVSNGYTF.

This clonotype was seen only a few times. The V gene is TRBV12-3 or TRBV12-4, the J gene TRBJ1-1; D not certain. The CDR3 sequence is 14 residues long. V lost 1 base to trimming and J lost 5 bases, with 11 bases between them. CDR3 DNA: TGTGCCAGCAGTTTAGACAGTTTATTAACTGAAGCTTTCTTT. It yields the protein CASSLDSLLTEAFF.

The chain combines TRBV7-2 with TRBJ2-5; 8 nucleotides match TRBD2. Germline CDR1 reads SGHTA; CDR2 reads FQGNSA. After removal of 5 bases from V and 4 bases from J, the junction contained 12 bases not matched to a gene. This CDR3 contains 16 residues. CDR3 in DNA: TGTGCCAGCAGCGTAGGCGGGGGGCTTCGGGGAGAGACCCAGTACTTC. Its protein product is CASSVGGGLRGETQYF.

The sample holds a few counts of this clonotype. V usage is TRBV10-3 and J usage is TRBJ1-5, with TRBD1 matching over 8 bases. Germline CDR1 ENHRY, CDR2 SYGVKD. The CDR3 has 15 amino acids. V lost 6 bases and J lost 3; bases outside the gene matches: 7. In nucleotides, the CDR3 is TGTGCCATCAGCCCGGGACAGGACTCCAATCAGCCCCAGCATTTT. As protein: CAISPGQDSNQPQHF.

The chain combines TRBV18 with TRBJ2-3; tentative D call: TRBD2 (6 bases). This CDR3 region has 12 residues. From germline, CDR1 is KGHSH and CDR2 LQKENI. The V end was cut by 3 bases, the J end by 8 bases, with 9 bases between. The CDR3 DNA reads TGTGCCAGCTCACCCCCCGGGAGTACGCAGTATTTT. It encodes CASSPPGSTQYF.